Each of the 9 T cell receptor beta chains below was sequenced from the same sample in a study of blood T cell repertoires in COVID-19. Some clones are missing from TCRdb's copy, which holds only in-frame ones; the method was immunoSEQ multiplex PCR. Here the sample spans roughly 300,000 clones, roughly 85% being singletons. Sample: peripheral blood. The receptors here all came from a human donor in a cohort sampled during active COVID-19.

This chain connects TRBV28 to TRBJ1-4; TRBD1 aligns across 9 bases. V trimming: 4 bases; J trimming: 7 bases; junction bases outside the gene matches: 4. Looked up from germline, CDR1 is MDHEN and CDR2 is SYDVKM. The length of the CDR3 is 14 residues. The chain's CDR3 is CASSSQGAGEKLFF. The CDR3 nucleotides read TGTGCCAGCAGTTCACAGGGGGCTGGTGAAAAACTGTTTTTT.

The chain recombines TRBV5-4 with TRBJ2-7; 14 bases are shared with TRBD2. Germline CDR1 and CDR2: SGHNT and YYREEE (reference sequence). The CDR3 runs 15 residues. The J segment lost 3 bases and the V segment lost 4 bases, leaving 3 bases of the junction unmatched. The CDR3 region is CASSQGLAGVYEQYF. The CDR3, as DNA: TGTGCCAGCAGCCAGGGACTAGCGGGAGTCTACGAGCAGTACTTC.

The chain has TRBV12-5 and TRBJ1-1, with 7 bases identical to TRBD1. Germline values: CDR1 LGHNT, CDR2 FRNRAP. The CDR3 has 13 residues. Trimming at V came to 6 bases and at J to 4 bases, leaving 5 bases not matched to a gene. The CDR3 loop is CASGRQGGTEAFF. DNA for the CDR3: TGTGCTAGTGGCCGACAGGGCGGCACTGAAGCTTTCTTT.

The J gene is TRBJ2-2, the V gene TRBV7-9; weak D call: TRBD1 (5 bases). V was trimmed by 2 bases and J by 7 bases, leaving 11 bases between them. The CDR3 runs 14 residues. Germline V gene lookup returns CDR1 SEHNR and CDR2 FQNEAQ (reference sequence). CDR3 nucleotides: TGTGCCAGCAGCTTACAGGGATTGGACGGGGAGCTGTTTTTT. Protein sequence: CASSLQGLDGELFF.

V is TRBV11-2 and J is TRBJ2-1; D ambiguous. The germline V and J ends were trimmed by 5 bases and 8 bases, with 13 bases remaining between them. Germline-derived CDR1 and CDR2 are SGHAT and FQNNGV. The length of the CDR3 is 13 residues. Here the CDR3 DNA reads TGTGCCAGCAGCCTGACACTGATGGATGAGCAGTTCTTC. This encodes CASSLTLMDEQFF.

The CDR3 bases are TGCGCCAGCAGCCGACTAGCGGGAGGGGTGGAGACCCAGTACTTC. Translated, it gives CASSRLAGGVETQYF. V is TRBV4-1 and J is TRBJ2-5, with 14 bases aligning to TRBD2. There are 15 residues in the CDR3. In germline, CDR1 is MGHRA, CDR2 YSYEKL. The V gene end was trimmed by 4 bases and the J gene end by 5 bases; junction bases not matched to a gene: 3.

This clone was observed a handful of times. The chain combines TRBV27 with TRBJ2-7; the match to TRBD2 covers 12 bases. Germline CDR1 and CDR2: MNHEY and SMNVEV (reference sequence). The CDR3 has 16 amino acids. Trimming at V came to 5 bases and at J to 4 bases, leaving 9 bases not matched to a gene. CDR3 protein: CASSPNPTSGGYEQYF. CDR3 DNA: TGTGCCAGCAGTCCAAACCCGACTAGCGGGGGATACGAGCAGTACTTC.

The chain has TRBV6-5 and TRBJ2-1, with TRBD1 identical over 9 bases. CDR3 length: 14 residues. Trimming took 6 bases from V and 6 from J; bases not matched to a gene: 6. Looked up from germline, CDR1 is MNHEY and CDR2 is SVGAGI. CDR3 loop: CASRAGTGPNEQFF. In DNA form, the CDR3 reads TGTGCCAGCAGGGCCGGGACAGGGCCCAATGAGCAGTTCTTC.

The V gene is TRBV4-3, the J gene TRBJ1-2; 7 bases are a match to TRBD1. V lost 3 bases, J lost 6 bases, and 10 bases stayed unmatched. Per the germline V gene, CDR1 is LGHNA and CDR2 is YSLEER. CDR3 length: 15 residues. DNA for the CDR3: TGCGCCAGCAGCCAGGCAGGGGGAATAGTGGATGGCTACACCTTC. The encoded protein is CASSQAGGIVDGYTF.